This T cell receptor (beta chain) was retrieved from a study of T cells in Graves' hyperthyroidism and ophthalmopathy. As to this clonotype: Its target is unknown.

TCR beta CDR3 sequences were amplified from RNA transcripts. The TCR CDR3 first-round RT-PCR relied on the HTBI primer set. TCRdb processed the multiplex PCR reads anew with MiXCR; each CDR3 protein has one entry. Of hundreds of thousands of distinct CDR3 sequences in the sample, 18% were seen once. Trimming pared 2 bases from V and 5 bases from J, leaving 18 bases between. The CDR3 spans 16 residues. Germline lookup yields CDR1 MGHDK and CDR2 SYGVNS. Overall study findings and caveats: A model of 13 V-J features distinguished ophthalmopathy from stable hyperthyroidism.

The source of this sequence is a woman in her fifties or sixties with Graves' hyperthyroidism that later progressed to Graves' ophthalmopathy. The rearrangement links TRBV25-1 to TRBJ2-5; possibly TRBD2 for D (6 bases). Sequenced material: blood. This CDR3 is CASSEPGVIGAETQYF. Written as DNA, the CDR3 is TGTGCCAGCAGTGAACCGGGGGTTATAGGGGCCGAGACCCAGTACTTC.